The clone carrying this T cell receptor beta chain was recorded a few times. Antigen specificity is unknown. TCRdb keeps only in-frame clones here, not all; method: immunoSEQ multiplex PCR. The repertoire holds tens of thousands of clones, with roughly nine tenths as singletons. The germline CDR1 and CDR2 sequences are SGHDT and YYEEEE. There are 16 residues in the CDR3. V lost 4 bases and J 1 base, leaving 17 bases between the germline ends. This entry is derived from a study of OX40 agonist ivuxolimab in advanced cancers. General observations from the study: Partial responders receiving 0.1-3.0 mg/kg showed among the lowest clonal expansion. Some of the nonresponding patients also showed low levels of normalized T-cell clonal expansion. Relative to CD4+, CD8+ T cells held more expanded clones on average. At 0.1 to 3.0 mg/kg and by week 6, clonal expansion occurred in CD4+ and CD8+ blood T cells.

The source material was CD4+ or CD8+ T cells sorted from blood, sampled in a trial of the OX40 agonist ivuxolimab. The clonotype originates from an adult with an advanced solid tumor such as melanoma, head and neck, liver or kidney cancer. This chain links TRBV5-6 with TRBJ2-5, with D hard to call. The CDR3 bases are TGTGCCAGCAGCCCCCCCCCGCGCCAACTCCAAGAGACCCAGTACTTC. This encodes CASSPPPRQLQETQYF. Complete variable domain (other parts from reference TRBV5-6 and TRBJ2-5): DAGVTQSPTHLIKTRGQQVTLRCSPKSGHDTVSWYQQALGQGPQFIFQYYEEEERQRGNFPDRFSGHQFPNYSSELNVNALLLGDSALYLCASSPPPRQLQETQYFGPGTRLLVL.